The 23 T cell receptor beta chains below all came from one sample that was sequenced in a study of shared clonotypes between healthy human individuals. Only in-frame clones appear in the TCRdb table, and some are missing; sequencing was by immunoSEQ multiplex PCR. The table records 2 million to 2.5 million clones, approximately 93% of them present only once. Material for sequencing was naive CD4+ T cells from PBMCs. Subset specified: CD45RA+ positively selected. The receptor set was obtained from a man between 18 and 35 years old in good health. Some clones in this sample may be carry-over from other donors' samples.

Points on this clone: Other DNA sequences in the sample encode the same CDR3. DNA for the CDR3: TGTGCCAGCAGCTTAGCTCGCGAGACCCAGTACTTC. Its protein product is CASSLARETQYF. This chain uses TRBV11-2 with TRBJ2-5; D is unresolved. V was clipped by 1 base and J by 5 bases, with 5 bases between them. Germline V gene sequence: CDR1 SGHAT, CDR2 FQNNGV. The CDR3 length is 12 residues.

This chain connects TRBV18 to TRBJ2-5; 8 positions agree with TRBD2. The CDR3 spans 15 residues. The junction had 4 bases not matched to a gene; V was cut back by 3 bases and J by 1 base. The germline CDR1 and CDR2 sequences are KGHSH and LQKENI. In DNA, the CDR3 is TGTGCCAGCTCACCTTTAGCGGGGTTCCAAGAGACCCAGTACTTC. Translating gives CASSPLAGFQETQYF.

The V and J genes are TRBV29-1 and TRBJ2-7; D remains unclear. Trimming stripped 7 bases from V and 0 bases from J, with 16 bases between. The CDR3 totals 14 residues. Germline CDR1 and CDR2: SQVTM and ANQGSEA. The CDR3 DNA is TGCAGCGCGGCCACCCGCGTAGACTCCTACGAGCAGTACTTC. Protein product: CSAATRVDSYEQYF.

The chain links TRBV11-3 to TRBJ2-1; D unresolved. Germline V lookup: CDR1 SGHNT, CDR2 YENEEA. The length of the CDR3 is 16 residues. Trimming removed 5 bases at V and 0 bases at J, with 14 bases between. This CDR3 reads CASSLHSTSSYNEQFF. The CDR3 region has the DNA TGTGCCAGCAGCCTCCATAGCACAAGCTCCTACAATGAGCAGTTCTTC.

The J gene is TRBJ2-7, the V gene TRBV30, with D maybe TRBD2 (5 bases). Germline loops: CDR1 GTSNPN, CDR2 SVGIG (reference sequence). This CDR3 spans 13 amino acids. V was shortened by 3 bases and J by 3 bases, with 12 bases between the two germline ends. CDR3 bases: TGTGCCTGGAGCCCCGACCGGGACTACGAGCAGTACTTC. This sequence encodes CAWSPDRDYEQYF.

The CDR3 spells CASSAGRDNSPLHF. Here the CDR3 DNA reads TGCGCCAGCAGTGCGGGTCGAGACAATTCACCCCTCCACTTT. V gene TRBV10-1 combines with J gene TRBJ1-6; D is unresolved. There are 14 residues in the CDR3. Germline-derived CDR1 and CDR2 are WNHNN and SYGVQD (reference sequence). Trimming pared 4 bases from V and 7 bases from J, leaving 11 bases between.

This clone was seen just once. The chain recombines TRBV5-5 with TRBJ2-7; TRBD2 aligns across 8 bases. The trim removed 4 bases at V and 5 bases at J, leaving 8 bases unmatched. Germline lookup yields CDR1 SGHKS and CDR2 YYEKEE (reference sequence). The CDR3 totals 14 residues. CDR3 bases: TGTGCCAGCAGCGGCAGCGGGAGTCTCGACGAGCAGTACTTC. This translates into CASSGSGSLDEQYF.

The genes are TRBV7-9 and TRBJ2-2, with D possibly TRBD1 on 5 matching bases. The V gene's germline CDR1 is SEHNR and CDR2 FQNEAQ (reference sequence). V dropped 8 bases and J dropped 5 bases, with 15 bases sitting between them. This CDR3 is built from 14 residues. The CDR3 protein is CASGSWTPTGELFF. CDR3 DNA sequence: TGTGCCAGCGGGTCTTGGACACCTACCGGGGAGCTGTTTTTT.

The V and J genes are TRBV5-6 and TRBJ2-7; TRBD2 matches 7 bases. This CDR3 comprises 16 residues. J was trimmed by 0 bases and V by 2 bases; bases with no gene match: 8. The germline V gene encodes CDR1 SGHDT and CDR2 YYEEEE. CDR3: CASSFEGGPISYEQYF. DNA for the CDR3: TGTGCCAGCAGCTTTGAGGGAGGGCCCATCTCCTACGAGCAGTACTTC.

This sequence joins TRBV19 and TRBJ1-3, with TRBD1 as a possible D gene (5 bases). Deletions cut 4 bases from V and 0 bases from J, with 10 bases between. This CDR3 has 15 residues. Germline V gene sequence: CDR1 LNHDA, CDR2 SQIVND (reference sequence). As DNA, the CDR3 is TGTGCCAGTAGTACAACAGACAGCTCTGGAAACACCATATATTTT. This sequence encodes CASSTTDSSGNTIYF.

The chain joins TRBV5-1 to TRBJ2-1; 11 bases are shared with TRBD2. This CDR3 comprises 15 residues. Germline CDR1 SGHRS, CDR2 YFSETQ. Unmatched junction bases numbered 6, after V lost 6 bases and J lost 4 bases. CDR3 bases: TGCGCCAGCACCGTCGGGACTAGCGGATACAATGAGCAGTTCTTC. It encodes CASTVGTSGYNEQFF.

The chain joins TRBV9 to TRBJ2-3, with D perhaps matching TRBD2 (5 bases). Germline CDR1 is SGDLS and CDR2 is YYNGEE. V gave up 0 bases and J gave up 0 bases, with 11 bases separating them. The CDR3 extends over 16 amino acids. Written as DNA, the CDR3 is TGTGCCAGCAGCGTAGATCGGGGTGCTAGCACAGATACGCAGTATTTT. Translated, it gives CASSVDRGASTDTQYF.

This chain connects TRBV4-1 to TRBJ1-1; 12 bases match TRBD1. This CDR3 has 15 amino acids. The germline V gene encodes CDR1 MGHRA and CDR2 YSYEKL. V lost 7 bases to trimming and J lost 0 bases; unmatched junction nucleotides: 3. The CDR3 is CASTGTGGLNTEAFF. Here the CDR3 DNA reads TGCGCCAGCACCGGGACAGGGGGCCTGAACACTGAAGCTTTCTTT.

The chain combines TRBV6-1 with TRBJ2-7; the D is unclear. Germline assignment: CDR1 MNHNS and CDR2 SASEGT. This CDR3 has 14 amino acids. V was shortened by 2 bases and J by 3 bases, with 11 bases between the two germline ends. Here the CDR3 DNA reads TGTGCCAGCAGTGAACAATTGAGTTTCTACGAGCAGTACTTC. Its protein product is CASSEQLSFYEQYF.

V usage is TRBV5-1 and J usage is TRBJ2-1, with D uncertain. Trimming took 0 bases from V and 5 from J, leaving 9 bases between them. The CDR3 totals 14 residues. Per germline, CDR1 SGHRS and CDR2 YFSETQ. CDR3: CASSLGSQDNEQFF. CDR3 sequence (DNA): TGCGCCAGCAGCTTGGGCAGCCAGGACAATGAGCAGTTCTTC.

This chain connects TRBV2 to TRBJ2-7; 8 nucleotides align to TRBD2. The CDR3 extends over 16 amino acids. Germline assignment: CDR1 SNHLY and CDR2 FYNNEI. The ends lost 7 bases at V and 2 bases at J; junction bases unmatched: 13. In nucleotides, the CDR3 is TGTGCCAGCATGCCCGTGCTAGCGGGCAAAACCTACGAGCAGTACTTC. Translated, it gives CASMPVLAGKTYEQYF. Looking up the rest from reference TRBV2 and TRBJ2-7 gives the full variable domain: EPEVTQTPSHQVTQMGQEVILRCVPISNHLYFYWYRQILGQKVEFLVSFYNNEISEKSEIFDDQFSVERPDGSNFTLKIRSTKLEDSAMYFCASMPVLAGKTYEQYFGPGTRLTVT.

The rearrangement uses TRBV2 and TRBJ1-4; perhaps TRBD1 as D (6 bases). V gave up 5 bases and J gave up 5 bases, with 12 bases separating them. CDR3 length equals 14 residues. Germline CDR1 and CDR2: SNHLY and FYNNEI. The CDR3 reads CASSSTGYNEKLFF. Here the CDR3 DNA reads TGTGCCAGCAGTTCGACAGGCTACAATGAAAAACTGTTTTTT.

V and J are TRBV5-4 and TRBJ1-2; 11 bases fit TRBD1. Losses at the gene ends were 2 bases for V and 6 bases for J; bases not matched to a gene: 6. The length of the CDR3 is 15 residues. Germline V CDR1 and CDR2: SGHNT, YYREEE (reference sequence). The CDR3 here is CASSLRTGGFDGYTF. CDR3 DNA: TGTGCCAGCAGCTTAAGGACAGGGGGCTTCGATGGCTACACCTTC.

V usage is TRBV18 and J usage is TRBJ1-2; D gene ambiguous. V dropped 2 bases and J dropped 2 bases, with 9 bases sitting between them. There are 14 residues in the CDR3. Germline assignment: CDR1 KGHSH and CDR2 LQKENI. The CDR3 bases are TGTGCCAGCTCACCAGGCCTTGGGAACTATGGCTACACCTTC. The encoded protein is CASSPGLGNYGYTF.

The genes are TRBV6-1 and TRBJ2-1; tentatively, D is TRBD2 (6 bases). The CDR3 has 13 amino acids. Germline V lookup: CDR1 MNHNS, CDR2 SASEGT. V lost 8 bases and J 5 bases, leaving 13 bases between the germline ends. This chain's CDR3 is CASWLATDNEQFF. CDR3 sequence (DNA): TGTGCCAGCTGGCTAGCGACCGACAATGAGCAGTTCTTC.

The CDR3 DNA reads as TGTGCCAGCAGTGAAGCGGAGGAAATAGTTGGCAATCAGCCCCAGCATTTT. Amino acids: CASSEAEEIVGNQPQHF. The J gene is TRBJ1-5, the V gene TRBV6-1; D remains ambiguous. The CDR3 length is 17 residues. With 0 bases removed from V and 2 bases from J, the gap between germline ends came to 14 bases. Germline CDR1 reads MNHNS; CDR2 reads SASEGT.

The chain employs TRBV6-1 and TRBJ2-2; D remains ambiguous. CDR3 size: 17 residues. The germline CDR1 and CDR2 sequences are MNHNS and SASEGT. V lost 1 base and J 1 base, leaving 13 bases between the germline ends. In DNA, the CDR3 is TGTGCCAGCAGTGAAGGGAGTGGCGTTGGGAACACCGGGGAGCTGTTTTTT. This gives the protein CASSEGSGVGNTGELFF.

The chain combines TRBV30 with TRBJ2-7; 8 bases line up with TRBD1. The CDR3 is made up of 13 amino acids. The V and J ends lost 8 bases and 2 bases, in that order; junction bases with no gene match: 8. Germline CDR1 is GTSNPN and CDR2 is SVGIG (reference sequence). In DNA, the CDR3 is TGTGCCGGTTTGGGACAGGCGGCCTACGAGCAGTACTTC. Its protein product is CAGLGQAAYEQYF.